This T cell receptor (beta chain) emerged from a study of T cells in Graves' hyperthyroidism and ophthalmopathy. Study findings and constraints: Most thyroid clonotypes expanded above 0.001 were also detected in blood.

RNA transcripts served as the template for amplifying TCR beta CDR3 regions. HTBI primers were used for first-round RT-PCR of the TCR CDR3. TCRdb recomputed calls from the multiplex PCR reads with MiXCR, one row per CDR3 protein. The repertoire holds roughly 350,000 distinct CDR3 sequences, with about an eighth as singletons. Ophthalmopathy cases scored 3 or more on the Clinical Activity Score and 4 or more on NOSPECS grade, with duration below 3 months. Patients having uncontrolled infection, another autoimmune disease, pregnancy or lactation were not included. The PBMCs studied were ones that came from approximately 9.9 ml fresh peripheral blood. Germline CDR1 is DFQATT and CDR2 is SNEGSKA (reference sequence). V lost 3 bases to trimming and J lost 7 bases, with 16 bases between them. CDR3 size: 14 residues. A word on this clonotype: The antigen is unknown.

This clonotype originated in a woman aged 40 to 50 with Graves' ophthalmopathy. The chain joins TRBV20-1 to TRBJ1-5, with D maybe TRBD1 (5 bases). The material sequenced was blood. For the CDR3, the DNA is TGCAGTGCTAGCCCCAGGGCCCCGGACCAGCCCCAGCATTTT. Protein product: CSASPRAPDQPQHF.